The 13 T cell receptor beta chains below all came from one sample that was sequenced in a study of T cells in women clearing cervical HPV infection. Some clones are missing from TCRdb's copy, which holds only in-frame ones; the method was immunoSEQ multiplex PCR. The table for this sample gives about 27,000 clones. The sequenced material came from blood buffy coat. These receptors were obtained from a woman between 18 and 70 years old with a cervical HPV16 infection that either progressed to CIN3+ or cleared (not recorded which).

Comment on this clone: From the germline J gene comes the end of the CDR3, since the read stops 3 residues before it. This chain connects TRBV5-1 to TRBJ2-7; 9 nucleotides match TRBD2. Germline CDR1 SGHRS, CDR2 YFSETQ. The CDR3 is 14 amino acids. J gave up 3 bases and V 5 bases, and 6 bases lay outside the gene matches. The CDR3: CASSPSGRNYEQYF. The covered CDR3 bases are TGCGCCAGCAGTCCAAGCGGGAGGAACTACGAG.

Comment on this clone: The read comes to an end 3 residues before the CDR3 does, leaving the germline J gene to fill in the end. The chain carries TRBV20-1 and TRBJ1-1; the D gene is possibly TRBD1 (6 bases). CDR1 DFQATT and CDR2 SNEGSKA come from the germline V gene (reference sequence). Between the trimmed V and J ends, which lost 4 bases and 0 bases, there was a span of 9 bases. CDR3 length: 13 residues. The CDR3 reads CSAKGQLNTEAFF. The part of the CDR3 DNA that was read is TGCAGTGCTAAAGGACAGTTGAACACTGAA.

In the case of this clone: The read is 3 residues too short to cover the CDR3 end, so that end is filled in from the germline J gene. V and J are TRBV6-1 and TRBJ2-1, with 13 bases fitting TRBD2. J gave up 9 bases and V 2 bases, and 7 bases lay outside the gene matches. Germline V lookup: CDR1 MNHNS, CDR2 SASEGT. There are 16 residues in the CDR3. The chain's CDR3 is CASSEPAGLAGTEQFF. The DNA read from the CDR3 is TGTGCCAGCAGTGAACCGGCGGGACTAGCGGGAACTGAG.

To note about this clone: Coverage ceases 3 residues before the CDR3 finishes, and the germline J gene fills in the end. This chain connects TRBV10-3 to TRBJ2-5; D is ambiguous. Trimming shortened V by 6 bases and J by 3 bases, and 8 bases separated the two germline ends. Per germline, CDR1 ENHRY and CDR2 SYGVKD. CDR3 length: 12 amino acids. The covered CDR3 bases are TGTGCCATCAGCCCAAGCGAAGAGACC. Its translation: CAISPSEET. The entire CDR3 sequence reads CAISPSEETQYF.

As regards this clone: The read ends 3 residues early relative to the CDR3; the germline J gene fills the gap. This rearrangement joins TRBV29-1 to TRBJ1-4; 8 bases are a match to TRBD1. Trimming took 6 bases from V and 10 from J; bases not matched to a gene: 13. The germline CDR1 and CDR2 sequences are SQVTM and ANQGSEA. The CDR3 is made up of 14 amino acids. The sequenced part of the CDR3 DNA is TGCAGCGTGGGACACAGGGGGAAGGTTTCAAAA. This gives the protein CSVGHRGKVSK. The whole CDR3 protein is CSVGHRGKVSKLFF.

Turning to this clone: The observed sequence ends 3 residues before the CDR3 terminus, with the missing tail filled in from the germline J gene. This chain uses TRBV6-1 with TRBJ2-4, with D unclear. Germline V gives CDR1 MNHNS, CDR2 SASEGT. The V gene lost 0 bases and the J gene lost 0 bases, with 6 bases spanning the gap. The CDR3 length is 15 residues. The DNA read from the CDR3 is TGTGCCAGCAGTGAAGCTTCCCTAGCCAAAAACATT. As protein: CASSEASLAKNI. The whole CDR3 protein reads CASSEASLAKNIQYF.

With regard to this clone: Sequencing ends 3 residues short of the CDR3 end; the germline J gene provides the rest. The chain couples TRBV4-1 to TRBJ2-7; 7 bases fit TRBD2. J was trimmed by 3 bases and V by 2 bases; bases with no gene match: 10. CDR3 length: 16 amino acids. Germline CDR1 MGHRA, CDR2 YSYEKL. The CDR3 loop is CASSQNLGGSLYEQYF. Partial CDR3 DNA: TGCGCCAGCAGCCAAAATTTGGGCGGGAGTCTCTACGAG.

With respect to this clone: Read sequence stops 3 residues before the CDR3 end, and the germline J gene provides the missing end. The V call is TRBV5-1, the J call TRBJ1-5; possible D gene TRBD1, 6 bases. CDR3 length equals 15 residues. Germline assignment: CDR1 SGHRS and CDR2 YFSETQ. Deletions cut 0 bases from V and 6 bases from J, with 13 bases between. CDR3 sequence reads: CASSLEGQLPQPQHF. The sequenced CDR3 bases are TGCGCCAGCAGCTTGGAGGGACAATTACCTCAGCCC.

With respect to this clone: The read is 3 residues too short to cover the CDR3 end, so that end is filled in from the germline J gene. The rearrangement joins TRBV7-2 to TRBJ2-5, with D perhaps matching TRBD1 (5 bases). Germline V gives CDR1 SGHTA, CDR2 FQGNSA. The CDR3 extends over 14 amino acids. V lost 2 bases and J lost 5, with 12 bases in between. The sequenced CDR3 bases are TGTGCCAGCAGCTTACAGGGCGGCAGGGAGACC. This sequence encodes CASSLQGGRET. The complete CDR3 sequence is CASSLQGGRETQYF.

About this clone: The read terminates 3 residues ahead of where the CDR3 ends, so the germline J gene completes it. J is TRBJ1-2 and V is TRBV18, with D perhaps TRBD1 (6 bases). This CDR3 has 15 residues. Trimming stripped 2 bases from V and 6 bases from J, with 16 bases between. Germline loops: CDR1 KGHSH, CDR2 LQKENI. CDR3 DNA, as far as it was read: TGTGCCAGCTCACCAGTGCAGGGGTTGTTACATGGC. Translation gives CASSPVQGLLHG. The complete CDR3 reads CASSPVQGLLHGYTF.

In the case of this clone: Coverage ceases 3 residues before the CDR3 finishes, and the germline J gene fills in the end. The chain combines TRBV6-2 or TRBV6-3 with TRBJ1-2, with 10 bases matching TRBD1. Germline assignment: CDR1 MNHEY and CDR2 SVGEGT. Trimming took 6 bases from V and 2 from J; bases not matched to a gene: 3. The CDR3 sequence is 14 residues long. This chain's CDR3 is CASSRGQGNYGYTF. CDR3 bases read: TGTGCCAGCAGCCGGGGACAGGGGAACTATGGC.

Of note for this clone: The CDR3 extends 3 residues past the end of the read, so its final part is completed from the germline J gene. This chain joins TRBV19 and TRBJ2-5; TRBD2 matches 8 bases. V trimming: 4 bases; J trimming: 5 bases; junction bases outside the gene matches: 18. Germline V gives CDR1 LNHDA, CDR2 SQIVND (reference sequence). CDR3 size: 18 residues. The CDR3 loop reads CASSKGFGRASRGETQYF. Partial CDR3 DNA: TGTGCCAGTAGTAAGGGTTTCGGGAGGGCCTCTCGCGGGGAGACC.

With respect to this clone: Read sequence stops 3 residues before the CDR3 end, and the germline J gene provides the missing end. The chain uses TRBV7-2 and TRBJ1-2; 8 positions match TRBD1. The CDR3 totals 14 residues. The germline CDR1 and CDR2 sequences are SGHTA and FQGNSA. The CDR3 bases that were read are TGTGCCAGCAGCTTAGAGGACAGGGTGGACGAC. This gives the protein CASSLEDRVDD. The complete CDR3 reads CASSLEDRVDDYTF.